This T cell receptor beta chain was identified in a study of cytomegalovirus exposure and HLA in healthy donors. This CDR3 contains 18 residues. V was clipped by 5 bases and J by 0 bases; unmatched bases: 11. Germline CDR1 reads SGHTA; CDR2 reads FQGTGA. Of note for this clone: Its antigen remains unknown.

Study observations and caveats: TCR beta sequences reportedly predicted the HLA-A and HLA-B alleles of most subjects accurately. According to an earlier analysis, most TCR beta V segments yielded productive rearrangements about 87% or about 30% of the time.

With 60 Vbeta and 13 Jbeta primers, the PCR was carried out. TCRdb keeps only in-frame clones here, not all; method: immunoSEQ multiplex PCR. Here the sample spans approximately 100,000 clones, about 79% being singletons. Material for sequencing was PBMCs. J is TRBJ2-2 and V is TRBV7-3; 8 bases agree with TRBD1. The sequence was collected from a man in his fifties or sixties in good health and CMV-seropositive. This chain's CDR3 is CASSQISMTGANTGELFF. As DNA, the CDR3 is TGTGCCAGCAGCCAAATATCAATGACAGGGGCGAACACCGGGGAGCTGTTTTTT.